A selection of T cell receptor beta chains follows, all from one sample in a study of T cell responses to AZD1222 COVID-19 vaccine. Assay used: immunoSEQ multiplex PCR; TCRdb lists only in-frame clones, some missing. Altogether 180,000 or so clones are present, almost 90% being singletons, with the ten largest covering approximately 8%. Specimen: peripheral blood, collected on day 0 of AZD1222 vaccination. These receptors came from an adult in good health. Each CDR3 is given with its conserved first and last residue. A D gene is named only where the DNA matches it firmly. Clone size is given for some rows only: seen once, a few or many times, or a class if the clone is expanded.

size	V	J	D	CDR3	DNA
.	TRBV7-8	TRBJ2-7	.	CASSIPDGPSSYEQYF	TGTGCCAGCAGCATCCCTGATGGACCTAGCTCCTACGAGCAGTACTTC
.	TRBV4-1	TRBJ2-7	.	CASSQAPGTIYEQYF	TGCGCCAGCAGCCAGGCTCCAGGGACAATCTACGAGCAGTACTTC
.	TRBV19	TRBJ2-7	.	CASSTGWQWGYEQYF	TGTGCCAGTAGTACGGGGTGGCAGTGGGGCTACGAGCAGTACTTC
few	TRBV3-1/TRBV3-2	TRBJ1-2	.	CASSQGYPPRGRGYTF	TGTGCCAGCAGCCAAGGTTACCCCCCCCGGGGACGCGGCTACACCTTC
once	TRBV19	TRBJ2-4	.	CASSSQGAKNIQYF	TGTGCCAGTAGTTCTCAGGGGGCCAAAAACATTCAGTACTTC
.	TRBV30	TRBJ2-4	.	CAWSVRQGNIQYF	TGTGCCTGGAGTGTACGTCAGGGAAACATTCAGTACTTC
.	TRBV2	TRBJ1-1	.	CASGQSNTEAFF	TGTGCCAGCGGGCAGTCGAACACTGAAGCTTTCTTT
.	TRBV5-4	TRBJ1-2	TRBD1	CASSLGDRVYGYTF	TGTGCCAGCAGCTTGGGCGACAGGGTCTATGGCTACACCTTC
.	TRBV7-8	TRBJ2-7	.	CASSLEEASYEQYF	TGTGCCAGCAGCTTAGAAGAAGCCTCCTACGAGCAGTACTTC
.	TRBV6-5	TRBJ1-2	.	CASTNLGALGYGYTF	TGTGCCAGCACCAACCTAGGGGCCCTTGGCTATGGCTACACCTTC
.	TRBV19	TRBJ2-3	.	CASSIEWTPPSTKTDTQYF	TGTGCCAGTAGTATAGAATGGACCCCCCCTAGCACCAAAACAGATACGCAGTATTTT
.	TRBV11-2	TRBJ1-2	.	CASSAGDVGGYTF	TGTGCCAGCAGCGCCGGGGATGTGGGGGGCTACACCTTC